Listed here is a single T cell receptor beta chain. Repertoires were generated with immunoSEQ multiplex PCR, while TCRdb's copy carries only in-frame clones and drops some. Of around 340,000 clones detected, approximately 83% appear once; the ten largest clones hold around 4.5%. The data are from a study of blood T cell repertoires in COVID-19. Looking at the study overall: Sites across the United States, Italy and Spain contributed samples from acute and convalescent COVID-19.

Living in under 30 US areas, the participants were between roughly 18 and 95 years of age. The germline V gene encodes CDR1 KGHDR and CDR2 SFDVKD. The CDR3 has 14 residues. Trimming stripped 4 bases from V and 4 bases from J, with 12 bases between. The chain links TRBV24-1 to TRBJ2-5; D is possibly TRBD1 (5 bases). Sequencing was carried out using PBMCs or T cells enriched from blood (not recorded which). The receptor comes from a middle-aged woman with acute COVID-19. CDR3 DNA: TGTGCCACCAGTGAGAGTGGTCAGGGAGAGACCCAGTACTTC. Protein product: CATSESGQGETQYF.